The 11 T cell receptor beta chains below all came from one sample that was sequenced in a study of tumor and adjacent non-tumor tissue in lung cancer. This sample's RNA came from whole unsorted tissue. A modified ARM-PCR protocol with three rounds of nested PCR amplified TCRbeta. TCRdb independently ran MiXCR on the multiplex PCR reads; one entry per CDR3 protein. The table shows tens of thousands of distinct CDR3 sequences, with approximately 73% occurring only once. The sequenced sample was lung tumor tissue. The receptors shown here come from a man aged 60 to 69 with non-small cell lung cancer.

Concerning this clonotype: This may be a read error: a much more frequent sequence differs by one nucleotide. This CDR3 is CASSLCGINTGELFF. CDR3 bases: TGTGCCAGCAGTTTATGCGGGATTAACACCGGGGAGCTGTTTTTT. This rearrangement joins TRBV28 to TRBJ2-2; the D gene is possibly TRBD2 (5 bases). The CDR3 extends over 15 amino acids. Germline V CDR1 and CDR2: MDHEN, SYDVKM. Trimming removed 0 bases from V and 2 bases from J, with 7 bases in between.

As to this clonotype: A much larger clone differs by one base, so this may be a read error. This chain connects TRBV11-2 to TRBJ2-1, with D unresolved. The CDR3 has 9 residues. From germline, CDR1 is SGHAT and CDR2 FQNNGV. V lost 9 bases, J lost 10 bases, and 7 bases lay in between. The CDR3 region is CASGKEQFF. The CDR3 nucleotides read TGTGCCAGTGGGAAAGAGCAGTTCTTC.

Concerning this clonotype itself: Sequence at one end of the junction differs from germline and may be a read error. The chain has TRBV29-1 and TRBJ1-4; 7 nucleotides align to TRBD1. The CDR3 is made up of 14 amino acids. In germline, CDR1 is SQVTM, CDR2 ANQGSEA. The CDR3 coding sequence is TGCAGCGTGAGGACCAGGGGGACTAATGAGAAACTGTTTTTT. This codes for CSVRTRGTNEKLFF.

As to this clonotype: Given a much more abundant clone one base away, this may be a read error. The rearrangement joins TRBV7-8 to TRBJ2-7; the D is unclear. This CDR3 contains 14 residues. Trimming pared 3 bases from V and 4 bases from J, leaving 13 bases between. Germline CDR1 and CDR2: SGHVS and FQNEAQ. DNA of the CDR3: TGTGCCAGCAGCTTTGCGCGGACCTCTTACGAGCAGTACTTC. Its protein product is CASSFARTSYEQYF.

This clonotype occurred a few times. One end of the junction is discordant with germline, which a read error may explain. The gene calls are TRBV11-3 and TRBJ2-5, with D possibly being TRBD1 (6 bases). Germline V gene lookup returns CDR1 SGHNT and CDR2 YENEEA. The length of the CDR3 is 15 residues. The CDR3 here is CASCLVPDSQETQYF. CDR3 in DNA: TGTGCCAGCTGCTTAGTCCCGGACAGTCAAGAGACCCAGTACTTC.

Comments on this clonotype: The CDR3 does not close with the conserved phenylalanine or tryptophan, likely indicating a read error. The DNA is left out, because the CDR3 cannot be placed on it with certainty; the CDR3 is given as TCRdb lists it. This chain joins TRBV6-1 and TRBJ2-7; no check of the table's D call, TRBD2, against the DNA was made. From germline, CDR1 is MNHNS and CDR2 SASEGT. Both ends counted, the CDR3 spans 15 residues. This CDR3 reads CASRKLVAGTYEEYY.

Details on this clonotype: An end of the junction differs from the germline gene, which may be a read error. This rearrangement joins TRBV20-1 to TRBJ2-3, with TRBD2 as a possible D gene (5 bases). The CDR3 is 13 amino acids. Germline V CDR1 and CDR2: DFQATT, SNEGSKA (reference sequence). The CDR3 is CSDPGNSTDKQYF. In nucleotides, the CDR3 is TGCAGTGATCCGGGGAACAGCACAGATAAGCAGTATTTT.

V is TRBV29-1 and J is TRBJ2-5, with a possible D match to TRBD2 (6 bases). This CDR3 is built from 15 residues. CDR1 is SQVTM, CDR2 ANQGSEA, per germline. The V and J ends lost 4 bases and 7 bases respectively, with 22 bases between them. CDR3 amino acids: CSVVLTGGLGGTQYF. DNA for the CDR3: TGCAGCGTTGTTCTAACTGGAGGATTGGGAGGGACCCAGTACTTC.

Worth noting for this clonotype: It may be a read error: a sequence one base away is much more abundant. The rearrangement uses TRBV28 and TRBJ2-7; the D gene could be TRBD1 or TRBD2 (5 bases each). Germline CDR1 is MDHEN and CDR2 is SYDVKM. The CDR3 has 15 amino acids. In DNA form, the CDR3 reads TGTGCCAGCAGTTTAGCCGGGACGGCATCCTACAAGCAGTACTTC. Translated, it gives CASSLAGTASYKQYF.

DNA for the CDR3: TGTGCCACTAGACGGGGCTCCTTGAACACTGAAGCTTTCTTT. This codes for CATRRGSLNTEAFF. The chain uses TRBV2 and TRBJ1-1, with D maybe TRBD1 (5 bases). CDR3 length: 14 residues. Germline values: CDR1 SNHLY, CDR2 FYNNEI. With 10 bases removed from V and 0 bases from J, the gap between germline ends came to 15 bases.

A remark on this clonotype: The conserved final phenylalanine or tryptophan is absent from the CDR3, which likely points to a read error. The DNA is left out, because the CDR3 cannot be placed on it with certainty; the CDR3 is given as TCRdb lists it. This chain connects TRBV29-1 to TRBJ2-1; the table calls TRBD1, which could not be checked here. Looked up from germline, CDR1 is SQVTM and CDR2 is ANQGSEA. The CDR3 is 14 residues long, counting both termini. This CDR3 is CSVGSGVMGNERFL.